This entry concerns a single TCR beta chain. Antigen specificity is unknown. After extraction with the RNeasy kit, 0.5 to 1 ug of the RNA was reverse transcribed using random hexamers. The TCR beta CDR3 was amplified by immunoSEQ multiplex PCR across 54 Vbeta, 13 Jbeta. TCRdb reprocessed the immunoSEQ multiplex PCR reads via MiXCR and lists one record per CDR3 protein. The table has approximately 120,000 distinct CDR3 sequences, roughly 89% seen once; the top ten hold under 0.25%. The data originate from a study of CD8 T cells in Susac syndrome. Study-wide results and caveats: The study recognized that its TCR sequencing and HLA analysis covered a relatively small number of individuals.

Germline CDR1 reads MNHEY; CDR2 reads SMNVEV (reference sequence). The CDR3 is 16 residues long. With 6 bases clipped from V and 0 bases from J, the junction kept 8 bases outside the gene matches. V and J are TRBV27 and TRBJ1-2; TRBD1 matches 9 bases. The sequencing input was CD8+ T cells from PBMCs. The source is a human donor with multiple sclerosis. The CDR3 sequence is CASRPGQGPPNYGYTF. The CDR3 DNA sequence: TGTGCCAGCAGGCCGGGACAGGGCCCTCCTAACTATGGCTACACCTTC.